This T cell receptor (beta chain) was captured by sequencing in a study of CD8+ T cells in alopecia areata. The germline gives CDR1 GTSNPN, CDR2 SVGIG (reference sequence). V dropped 7 bases and J dropped 7 bases, with 11 bases sitting between them. The CDR3 is made up of 12 amino acids. Sequencing templates came from extracted RNA that was reverse transcribed into cDNA. Generated by immunoSEQ multiplex PCR, the TCRdb table keeps only in-frame clones and is missing some. The sample consists of some 99,000 clones, about 40% of them appearing once. The TCR was taken from a human donor with alopecia areata. V is TRBV30 and J is TRBJ1-6; tentatively, D is TRBD1 (6 bases). Material for sequencing was CD4+ T cells sorted from blood. The CDR3 DNA reads TGTGCCTTCGGGACACCAAATTCACCCCTCCACTTT. Translation gives CAFGTPNSPLHF.